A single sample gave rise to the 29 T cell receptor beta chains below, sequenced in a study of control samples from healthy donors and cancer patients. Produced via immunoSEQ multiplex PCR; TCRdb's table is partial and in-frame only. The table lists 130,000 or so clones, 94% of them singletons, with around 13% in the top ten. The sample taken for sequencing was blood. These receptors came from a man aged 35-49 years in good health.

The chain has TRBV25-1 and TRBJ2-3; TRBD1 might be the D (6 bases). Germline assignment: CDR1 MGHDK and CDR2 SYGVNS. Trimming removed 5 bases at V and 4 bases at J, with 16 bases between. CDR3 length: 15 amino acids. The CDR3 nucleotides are TGTGCCAGCAGTCCAACAGGGATGCTTTCAGATACGCAGTATTTT. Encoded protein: CASSPTGMLSDTQYF. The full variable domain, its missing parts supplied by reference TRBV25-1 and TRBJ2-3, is EADIYQTPRYLVIGTGKKITLECSQTMGHDKMYWYQQDPGMELHLIHYSYGVNSTEKGDLSSESTVSRIRTEHFPLTLESARPSHTSQYLCASSPTGMLSDTQYFGPGTRLTVL.

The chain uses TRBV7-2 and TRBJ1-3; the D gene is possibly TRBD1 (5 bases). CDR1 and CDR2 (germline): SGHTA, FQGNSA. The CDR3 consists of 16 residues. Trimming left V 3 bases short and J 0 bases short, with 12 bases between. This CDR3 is CASSFIRASSGNTIYF. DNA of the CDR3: TGTGCCAGCAGCTTCATCAGGGCCAGCTCTGGAAACACCATATATTTT.

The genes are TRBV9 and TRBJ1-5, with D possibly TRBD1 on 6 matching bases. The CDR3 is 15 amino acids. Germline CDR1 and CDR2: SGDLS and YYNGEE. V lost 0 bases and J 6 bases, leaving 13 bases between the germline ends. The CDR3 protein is CASSVAGGLGQPQHF. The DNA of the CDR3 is TGTGCCAGCAGCGTAGCTGGGGGGCTTGGTCAGCCCCAGCATTTT.

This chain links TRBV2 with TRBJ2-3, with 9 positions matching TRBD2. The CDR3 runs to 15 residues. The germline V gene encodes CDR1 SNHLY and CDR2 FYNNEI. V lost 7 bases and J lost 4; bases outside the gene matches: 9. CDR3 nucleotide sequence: TGTGCCAGCAAAGTAGAATTAGCGGGAGCAGATACGCAGTATTTT. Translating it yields CASKVELAGADTQYF.

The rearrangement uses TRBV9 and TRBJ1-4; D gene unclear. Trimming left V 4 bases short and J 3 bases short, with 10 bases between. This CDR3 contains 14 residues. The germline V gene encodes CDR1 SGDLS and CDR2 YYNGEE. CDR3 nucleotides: TGTGCCAGCAGCCCAAACATAGCTAATGAAAAACTGTTTTTT. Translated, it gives CASSPNIANEKLFF.

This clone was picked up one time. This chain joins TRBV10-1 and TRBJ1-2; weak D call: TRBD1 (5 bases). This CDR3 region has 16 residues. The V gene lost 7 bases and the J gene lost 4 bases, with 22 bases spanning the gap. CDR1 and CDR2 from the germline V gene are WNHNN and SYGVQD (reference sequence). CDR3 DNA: TGCGCCAGCATGCCGGGACCGGGGGGGAATGGCTATGGCTACACCTTC. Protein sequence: CASMPGPGGNGYGYTF.

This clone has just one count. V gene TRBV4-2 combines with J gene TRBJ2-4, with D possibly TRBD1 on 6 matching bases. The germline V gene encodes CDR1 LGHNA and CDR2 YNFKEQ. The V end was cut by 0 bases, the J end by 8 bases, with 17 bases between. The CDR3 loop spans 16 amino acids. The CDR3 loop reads CASSQDDAQGVDIQYF. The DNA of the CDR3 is TGTGCCAGCAGCCAAGATGATGCACAGGGTGTGGACATTCAGTACTTC.

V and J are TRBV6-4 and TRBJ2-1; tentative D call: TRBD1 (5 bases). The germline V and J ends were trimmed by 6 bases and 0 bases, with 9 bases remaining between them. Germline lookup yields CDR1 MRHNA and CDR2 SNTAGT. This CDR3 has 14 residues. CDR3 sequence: CASSRDNSYNEQFF. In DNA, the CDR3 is TGTGCCAGCAGCAGGGATAACTCCTACAATGAGCAGTTCTTC.

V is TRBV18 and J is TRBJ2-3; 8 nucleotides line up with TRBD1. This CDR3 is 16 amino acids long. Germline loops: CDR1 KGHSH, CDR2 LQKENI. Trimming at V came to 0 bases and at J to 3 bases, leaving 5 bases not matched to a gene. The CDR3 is CASSPPSGQGTDTQYF. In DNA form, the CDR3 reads TGTGCCAGCTCACCACCGTCCGGACAGGGAACAGATACGCAGTATTTT. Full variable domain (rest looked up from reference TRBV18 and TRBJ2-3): NAGVMQNPRHLVRRRGQEARLRCSPMKGHSHVYWYRQLPEEGLKFMVYLQKENIIDESGMPKERFSAEFPKEGPSILRIQQVVRGDSAAYFCASSPPSGQGTDTQYFGPGTRLTVL.

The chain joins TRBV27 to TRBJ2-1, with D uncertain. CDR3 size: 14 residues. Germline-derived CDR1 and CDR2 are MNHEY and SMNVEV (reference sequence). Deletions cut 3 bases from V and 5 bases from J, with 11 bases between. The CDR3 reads CASSFTIRDNEQFF. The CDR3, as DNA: TGTGCCAGCAGTTTCACCATTCGGGACAATGAGCAGTTCTTC.

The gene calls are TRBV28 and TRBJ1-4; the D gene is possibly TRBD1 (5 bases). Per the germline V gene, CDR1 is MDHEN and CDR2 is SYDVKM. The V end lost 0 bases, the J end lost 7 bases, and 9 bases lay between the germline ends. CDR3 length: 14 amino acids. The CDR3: CASSLWGEVEKLFF. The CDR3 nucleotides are TGTGCCAGCAGTTTATGGGGGGAGGTTGAAAAACTGTTTTTT.

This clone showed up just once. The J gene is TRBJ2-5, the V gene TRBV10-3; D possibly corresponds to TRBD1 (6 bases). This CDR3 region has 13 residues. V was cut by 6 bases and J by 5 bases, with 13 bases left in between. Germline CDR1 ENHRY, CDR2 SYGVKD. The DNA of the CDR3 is TGTGCCATCAGAACCCAGGGGATTGAGACCCAGTACTTC. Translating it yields CAIRTQGIETQYF.

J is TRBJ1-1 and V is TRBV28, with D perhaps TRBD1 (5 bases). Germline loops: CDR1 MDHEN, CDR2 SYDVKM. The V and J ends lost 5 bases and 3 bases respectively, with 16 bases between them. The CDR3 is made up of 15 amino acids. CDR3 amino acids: CASSHLKGQDTEAFF. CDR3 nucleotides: TGTGCCAGCAGTCACCTCAAGGGGCAGGACACTGAAGCTTTCTTT.

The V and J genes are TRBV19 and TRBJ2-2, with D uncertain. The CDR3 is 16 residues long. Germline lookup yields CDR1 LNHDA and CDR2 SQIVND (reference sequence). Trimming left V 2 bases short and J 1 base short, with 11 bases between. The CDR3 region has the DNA TGTGCCAGTAGTATAATTCGGCTAGTGAACACCGGGGAGCTGTTTTTT. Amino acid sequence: CASSIIRLVNTGELFF.

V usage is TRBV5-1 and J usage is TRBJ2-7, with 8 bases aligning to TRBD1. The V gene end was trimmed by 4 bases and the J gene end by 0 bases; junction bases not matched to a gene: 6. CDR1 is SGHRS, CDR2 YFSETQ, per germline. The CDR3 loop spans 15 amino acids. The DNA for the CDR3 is TGCGCCAGCAGCCAGGGACAGGCTCTCTCCTACGAGCAGTACTTC. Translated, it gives CASSQGQALSYEQYF.

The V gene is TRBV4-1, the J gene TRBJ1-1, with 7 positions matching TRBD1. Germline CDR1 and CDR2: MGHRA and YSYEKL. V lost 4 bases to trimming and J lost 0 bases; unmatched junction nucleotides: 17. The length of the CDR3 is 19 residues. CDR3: CASSRGTLQGLRVNTEAFF. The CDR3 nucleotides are TGCGCCAGCAGCCGCGGGACCTTACAGGGGCTGCGGGTGAACACTGAAGCTTTCTTT.

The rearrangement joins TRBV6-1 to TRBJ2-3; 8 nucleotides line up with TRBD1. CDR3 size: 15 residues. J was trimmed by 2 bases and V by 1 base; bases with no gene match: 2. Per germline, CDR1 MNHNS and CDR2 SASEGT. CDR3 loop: CASSEGTGITDTQYF. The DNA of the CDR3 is TGTGCCAGCAGTGAAGGGACAGGGATCACAGATACGCAGTATTTT.

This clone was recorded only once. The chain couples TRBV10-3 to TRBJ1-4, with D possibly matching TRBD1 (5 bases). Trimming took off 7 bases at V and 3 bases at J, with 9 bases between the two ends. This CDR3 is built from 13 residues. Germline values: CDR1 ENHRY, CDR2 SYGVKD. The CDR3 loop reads CAITSGSNEKLFF. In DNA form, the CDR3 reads TGTGCCATCACTTCAGGGTCTAATGAAAAACTGTTTTTT.

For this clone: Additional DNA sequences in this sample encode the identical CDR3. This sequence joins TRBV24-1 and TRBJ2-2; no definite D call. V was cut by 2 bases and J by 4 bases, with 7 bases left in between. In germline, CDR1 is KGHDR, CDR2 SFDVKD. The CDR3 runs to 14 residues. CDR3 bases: TGTGCCACCAGTGATTATCCAGGCACCGGGGAGCTGTTTTTT. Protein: CATSDYPGTGELFF.

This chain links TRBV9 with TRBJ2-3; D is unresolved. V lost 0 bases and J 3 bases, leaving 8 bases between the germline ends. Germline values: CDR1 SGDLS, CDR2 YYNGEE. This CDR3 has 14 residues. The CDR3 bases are TGTGCCAGCAGCGTAGGGGTCAGGACAGATACGCAGTATTTT. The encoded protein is CASSVGVRTDTQYF.

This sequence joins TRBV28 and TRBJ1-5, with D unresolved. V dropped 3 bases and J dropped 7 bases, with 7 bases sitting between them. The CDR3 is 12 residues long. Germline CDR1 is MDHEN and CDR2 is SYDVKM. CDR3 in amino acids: CASSLVGQPQHF. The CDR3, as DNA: TGTGCCAGCAGTTTGGTAGGCCAGCCCCAGCATTTT.

This CDR3 is CASTRDGGGDTQYF. CDR3 DNA sequence: TGTGCCAGCACCCGGGACGGTGGGGGAGATACGCAGTATTTT. V gene TRBV2 combines with J gene TRBJ2-3; TRBD1 or TRBD2 may be the D gene (5 bases each). The CDR3 has 14 residues. In germline, CDR1 is SNHLY, CDR2 FYNNEI. V lost 7 bases to trimming and J lost 5 bases, with 16 bases between them.

The CDR3 nucleotides read TGTGCCACCAGCAGAGGCGGACAGGGTTCGACCTACGAGCAGTACTTC. It specifies CATSRGGQGSTYEQYF. The chain carries TRBV15 and TRBJ2-7; 8 nucleotides align to TRBD1. J was trimmed by 2 bases and V by 1 base; bases with no gene match: 7. CDR3 length: 16 residues. The germline V gene has CDR1 LNHNV and CDR2 YYDKDF (reference sequence).

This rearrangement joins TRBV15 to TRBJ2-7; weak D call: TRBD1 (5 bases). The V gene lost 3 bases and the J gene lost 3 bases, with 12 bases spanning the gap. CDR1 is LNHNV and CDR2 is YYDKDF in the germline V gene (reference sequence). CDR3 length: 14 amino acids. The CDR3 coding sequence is TGTGCCACCAGCAGTGGCAGGGCGATCTACGAGCAGTACTTC. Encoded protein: CATSSGRAIYEQYF. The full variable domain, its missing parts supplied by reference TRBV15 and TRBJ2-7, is DAMVIQNPRYQVTQFGKPVTLSCSQTLNHNVMYWYQQKSSQAPKLLFHYYDKDFNNEADTPDNFQSRRPNTSFCFLDIRSPGLGDTAMYLCATSSGRAIYEQYFGPGTRLTVT.

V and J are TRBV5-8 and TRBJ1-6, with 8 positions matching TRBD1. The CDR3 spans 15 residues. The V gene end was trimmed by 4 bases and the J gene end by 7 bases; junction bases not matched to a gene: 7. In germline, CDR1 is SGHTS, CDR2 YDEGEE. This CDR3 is CASSVYTGGNSPLHF. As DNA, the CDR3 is TGTGCCAGCAGCGTGTATACAGGGGGGAATTCACCCCTCCACTTT.

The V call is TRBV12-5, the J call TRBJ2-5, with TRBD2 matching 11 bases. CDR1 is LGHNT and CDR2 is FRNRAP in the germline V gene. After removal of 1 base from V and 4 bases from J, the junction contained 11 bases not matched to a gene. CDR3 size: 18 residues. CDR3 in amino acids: CASGLGFVLAGGGETQYF. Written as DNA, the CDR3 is TGTGCTAGTGGTTTGGGCTTCGTCCTAGCGGGGGGTGGAGAGACCCAGTACTTC.

The CDR3 DNA reads as TGTGCCAGCTCCTACCATGGGGATAGCGAGTACGAGCAGTACTTC. Its protein product is CASSYHGDSEYEQYF. The chain is built from TRBV9 and TRBJ2-7; a weak D match, TRBD2 (5 bases). Trimming removed 7 bases from V and 4 bases from J, with 21 bases in between. This CDR3 region has 15 residues. Germline lookup yields CDR1 SGDLS and CDR2 YYNGEE.

CDR3 sequence reads: CASIPENTGELFF. The CDR3 DNA follows: TGTGCCAGCATCCCCGAGAACACCGGGGAGCTGTTTTTT. V is TRBV2 and J is TRBJ2-2; D uncertain. Trimming pared 7 bases from V and 1 base from J, leaving 7 bases between. Germline V lookup: CDR1 SNHLY, CDR2 FYNNEI. There are 13 residues in the CDR3.

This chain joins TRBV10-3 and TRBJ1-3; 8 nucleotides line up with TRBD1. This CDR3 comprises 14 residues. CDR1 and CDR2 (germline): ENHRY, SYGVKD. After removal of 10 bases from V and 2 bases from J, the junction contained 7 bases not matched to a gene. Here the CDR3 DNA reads TGTGCCACCGCTACAGGGGGAGCTGGAAACACCATATATTTT. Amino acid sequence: CATATGGAGNTIYF.